This T cell receptor beta chain was sequenced for a study of CD8+CD57+ T cells in acquired aplastic anemia. Individuals selected for sequencing had exhibited CD8+CD57+ cell expansion on flow cytometry. Genomic DNA, serving as template, underwent TCR beta VDJ and CDR3 profiling. TCRdb redid the calling of the reads with MiXCR, one entry per CDR3 protein. The sample contains over 150,000 distinct CDR3 sequences, around 60% of which appear only once. This sequence was found in a human donor with aplastic anemia. Sequenced: sorted CD4+, CD8+, or CD8+CD57+ T cells (not recorded which) from PBMCs.

The CDR3 reads CASSEWARGPQETQYF. The DNA of the CDR3 is TGTGCCAGCAGTGAATGGGCCCGGGGGCCCCAAGAGACCCAGTACTTC. The chain carries TRBV25-1 and TRBJ2-5, with D perhaps TRBD1 or TRBD2 (6 bases each). Per the germline V gene, CDR1 is MGHDK and CDR2 is SYGVNS. The V and J ends lost 1 base and 1 base respectively, with 13 bases between them. The CDR3 has 16 residues.